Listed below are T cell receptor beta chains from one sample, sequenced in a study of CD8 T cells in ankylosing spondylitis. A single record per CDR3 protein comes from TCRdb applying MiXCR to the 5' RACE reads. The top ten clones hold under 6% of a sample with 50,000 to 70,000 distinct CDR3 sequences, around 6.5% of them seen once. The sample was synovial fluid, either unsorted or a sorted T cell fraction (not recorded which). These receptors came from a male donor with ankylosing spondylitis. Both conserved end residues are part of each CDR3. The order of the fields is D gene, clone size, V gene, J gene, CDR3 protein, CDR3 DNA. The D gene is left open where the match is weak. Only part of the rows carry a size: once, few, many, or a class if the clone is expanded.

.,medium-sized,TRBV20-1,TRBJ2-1,CSATGGDRGYNEQFF,TGCAGTGCCACTGGAGGGGACAGAGGCTACAATGAGCAGTTCTTC
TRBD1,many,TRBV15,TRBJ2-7,CATSRARTGYEQYF,TGTGCCACCAGCAGAGCTAGGACAGGATACGAGCAGTACTTC
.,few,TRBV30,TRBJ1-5,CAWSVPGLNQPQHF,TGTGCCTGGAGTGTACCGGGACTCAATCAGCCCCAGCATTTT
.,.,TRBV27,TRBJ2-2,CASSRPNTGELFF,TGTGCCAGCAGTCGCCCGAACACCGGGGAGCTGTTTTTT
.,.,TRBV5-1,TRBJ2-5,CASSPTPGYETQYF,TGCGCCAGCAGCCCCACCCCAGGGTACGAGACCCAGTACTTC
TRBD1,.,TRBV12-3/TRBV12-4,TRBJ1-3,CASSYGTGGGNTIYF,TGTGCCAGCAGCTACGGGACAGGGGGAGGAAACACCATATATTTT
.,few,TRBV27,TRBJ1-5,CASRGRESNQPQHF,TGTGCCAGCAGAGGACGGGAAAGCAATCAGCCCCAGCATTTT
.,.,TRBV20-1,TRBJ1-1,CSASPRRDTEAFF,TGCAGTGCTAGCCCAAGACGGGACACTGAAGCTTTCTTT
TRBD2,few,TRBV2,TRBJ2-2,CASRGTSGSPFANTGELFF,TGTGCCAGCAGGGGTACTAGCGGGAGTCCCTTTGCGAACACCGGGGAGCTGTTTTTT
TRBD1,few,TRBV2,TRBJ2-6,CASSVRDRGFSGANVLTF,TGTGCCAGCAGTGTCCGGGACAGGGGGTTTTCCGGGGCCAACGTCCTGACTTTC
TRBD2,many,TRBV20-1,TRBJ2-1,CSAFGLAVGEQFF,TGCAGTGCGTTCGGACTAGCGGTTGGGGAGCAGTTCTTC
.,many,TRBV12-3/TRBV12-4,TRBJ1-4,CASTGREGEKLFF,TGTGCCAGCACGGGCAGGGAAGGCGAAAAACTGTTTTTT
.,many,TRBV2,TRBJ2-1,CASSATRVGNEQFF,TGTGCCAGCAGTGCCACCAGGGTGGGTAATGAGCAGTTCTTC
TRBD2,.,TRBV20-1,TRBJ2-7,CSADRLAGGGGSGQYF,TGCAGTGCTGACAGACTAGCGGGAGGAGGCGGGTCCGGGCAGTACTTC
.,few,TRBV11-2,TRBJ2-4,CASSSLQGEMNIQYF,TGTGCCAGCAGCTCCCTCCAGGGTGAAATGAACATTCAGTACTTC
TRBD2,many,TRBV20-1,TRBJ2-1,CSATPLLAGVLNEQFF,TGCAGTGCTACTCCCCTACTAGCGGGAGTCTTAAATGAGCAGTTCTTC
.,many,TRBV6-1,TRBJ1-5,CASSELVSYSNQPQHF,TGTGCCAGCAGTGAATTGGTCAGTTATAGCAATCAGCCCCAGCATTTT
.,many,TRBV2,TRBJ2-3,CASRSLADTQYF,TGTGCCAGCAGGTCTTTAGCAGATACGCAGTATTTT
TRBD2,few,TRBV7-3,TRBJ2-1,CASSLEAGEYGNEQFF,TGTGCCAGCAGCTTAGAAGCGGGAGAGTATGGCAATGAGCAGTTCTTC
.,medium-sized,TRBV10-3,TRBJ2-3,CASTGASTDTQYF,TGTGCCTCAACAGGAGCTAGCACAGATACGCAGTATTTT
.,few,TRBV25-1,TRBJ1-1,CASSGRGRTEAFF,TGTGCCAGCAGTGGCCGAGGGCGGACTGAAGCTTTCTTT
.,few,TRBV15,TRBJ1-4,CATSGGVSEKLFFF,.
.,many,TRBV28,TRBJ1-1,CASIRRLDRENTEAFF,TGTGCCAGCATTAGGAGGCTTGACAGAGAGAACACTGAAGCTTTCTTT
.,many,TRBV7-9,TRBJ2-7,CASSSGDRPTYEQYF,TGTGCCAGCAGCTCGGGGGACCGACCAACCTACGAGCAGTACTTC
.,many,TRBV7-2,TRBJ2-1,CASSLAKGNEQFF,TGTGCCAGCAGCTTAGCAAAAGGCAATGAGCAGTTCTTC
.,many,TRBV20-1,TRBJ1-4,CSTKGGQNEKLFF,TGCAGTACGAAGGGAGGACAGAATGAAAAACTGTTTTTT
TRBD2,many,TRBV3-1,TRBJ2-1,CASSHGLADYNEQFF,TGTGCCAGCAGCCACGGACTAGCGGACTACAATGAGCAGTTCTTC
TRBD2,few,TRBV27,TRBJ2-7,CASRTLRTSGSYEQYF,TGTGCCAGCAGGACCCTTCGGACTAGCGGGAGCTACGAGCAGTACTTC
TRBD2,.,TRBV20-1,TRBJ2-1,CSALAGGYGEQFF,TGCAGTGCTCTAGCGGGAGGGTACGGTGAGCAGTTCTTC
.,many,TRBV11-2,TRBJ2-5,CASSIRGLIQETQYF,TGTGCCAGCAGCATACGGGGACTGATACAAGAGACCCAGTACTTC
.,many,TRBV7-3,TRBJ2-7,CASSPGRGPRNEQYF,TGTGCCAGCAGCCCAGGGCGGGGCCCGAGGAACGAGCAGTACTTC
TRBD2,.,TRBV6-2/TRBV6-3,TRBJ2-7,CASRDPGTSGSHEQYF,TGTGCCAGCAGGGACCCCGGGACTAGCGGGAGTCACGAGCAGTACTTC
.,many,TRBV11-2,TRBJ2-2,CASSFLLTGELFF,TGTGCCAGCAGCTTCCTACTAACCGGGGAGCTGTTTTTT
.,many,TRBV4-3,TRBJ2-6,CASSQEPGAGANVLTF,TGCGCCAGCAGCCAAGAACCGGGTGCTGGGGCCAACGTCCTGACTTTC
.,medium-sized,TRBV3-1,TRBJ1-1,CASSRSDSHTEAFF,TGTGCCAGCAGCCGAAGCGACTCTCACACTGAAGCTTTCTTT
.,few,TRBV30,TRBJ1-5,CAWSANTDQPQHF,TGTGCCTGGAGTGCAAACACGGATCAGCCCCAGCATTTT
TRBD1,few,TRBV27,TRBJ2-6,CASSFGYEGAEAGTNVLTF,TGTGCCAGCAGTTTTGGGTACGAGGGGGCGGAAGCTGGGACCAACGTCCTGACTTTC
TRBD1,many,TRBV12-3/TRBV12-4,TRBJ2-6,CASSLVQGESGANVLTF,TGTGCCAGCAGTTTAGTTCAGGGGGAATCTGGGGCCAACGTCCTGACTTTC
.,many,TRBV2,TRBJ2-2,CASTEGQGSTGELFF,TGTGCCAGCACTGAAGGTCAGGGGAGCACCGGGGAGCTGTTTTTT
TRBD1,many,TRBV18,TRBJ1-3,CASSQRTGRLSGNTIYF,TGTGCCAGCTCACAACGGACAGGCCGCCTCTCTGGAAACACCATATATTTT
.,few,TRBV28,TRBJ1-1,CASIPPRGSGVAFF,TGTGCCAGCATCCCTCCGAGGGGGAGTGGGGTAGCTTTCTTT
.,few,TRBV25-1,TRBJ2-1,CASSVGAYNEQFF,TGTGCCAGCAGTGTAGGAGCCTACAATGAGCAGTTCTTC
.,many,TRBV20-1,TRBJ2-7,CSARDGSSTYEQYF,TGCAGTGCTAGAGATGGGTCCTCCACCTACGAGCAGTACTTC
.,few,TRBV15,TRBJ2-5,CATSRGVLGETQYF,TGTGCCACCAGCAGAGGAGTTTTAGGGGAGACCCAGTACTTC
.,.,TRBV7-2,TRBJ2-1,CASSSYTPNEQFF,TGTGCCAGCAGCTCTTATACCCCCAATGAGCAGTTCTTC
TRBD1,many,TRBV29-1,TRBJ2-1,CSVGRGREFGTPYNEQFF,TGCAGCGTTGGCAGGGGGCGCGAGTTTGGGACCCCCTACAATGAGCAGTTCTTC
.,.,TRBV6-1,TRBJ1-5,CASRGAGQPQHF,TGTGCCAGCAGGGGGGCGGGACAGCCCCAGCATTTT
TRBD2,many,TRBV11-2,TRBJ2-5,CASSLDRASGISQYF,TGTGCCAGCAGCTTAGATCGGGCTAGCGGGATTTCCCAGTACTTC
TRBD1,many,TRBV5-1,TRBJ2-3,CASSSWGQTHTDTQYF,TGCGCCAGCAGCTCGTGGGGACAGACCCACACAGATACGCAGTATTTT
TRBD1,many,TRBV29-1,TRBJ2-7,CSVGTGPDYEQYF,TGCAGCGTTGGGACAGGGCCGGACTACGAGCAGTACTTC
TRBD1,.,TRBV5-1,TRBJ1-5,CASSSEPGQGNQPQHF,TGCGCCAGCAGCTCCGAGCCGGGACAGGGGAATCAGCCCCAGCATTTT
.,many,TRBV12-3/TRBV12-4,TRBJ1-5,CASSFVGPGGQPQHF,TGTGCCAGCAGTTTCGTGGGCCCAGGAGGACAGCCCCAGCATTTT
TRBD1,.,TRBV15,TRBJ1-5,CATSRGGILRDRGTNQPQHF,TGTGCCACCAGCAGAGGTGGGATCTTACGGGACAGGGGAACCAATCAGCCCCAGCATTTT
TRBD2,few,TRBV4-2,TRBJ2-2,CASSTGLAGADTGELFF,TGTGCCAGCAGCACGGGACTAGCGGGAGCAGACACCGGGGAGCTGTTTTTT